This T cell receptor (beta chain) was found in a study of T-cell memory formation after mild COVID-19 (dated by TCRdb to about 2021). Broadly, across the study: TCR sequence clusters from the two donors were largely donor specific. T-cell clones expanding and contracting after mild COVID-19 in a couple of donors were tracked by longitudinal TCRalpha and TCRbeta repertoire sequencing. The cohort comprised two young, previously healthy adult volunteers, one female and one male. General study outcomes and caveats: Some responding clones were detected in pre-infection memory, suggesting pre-existing cross-reactive memory T cells joined the SARS-CoV-2 response. SARS-CoV-2 specificity was not confirmed for the second-wave clones peaking on day 37. From day 15 to 85, contracting clones showed balanced CD4/CD8 phenotypes, whereas a second wave of clones that expanded from day 15 to 37 leaned towards CD4+. Only a couple of mild cases were covered in the study, and larger cohorts including severe cases with pre-infection samples were considered necessary. Contracting CD4+ clones turned up mainly in the CM and EM memory subsets, whereas EMRA was where CD8+ clones were enriched.

Sequencer: Illumina NovaSeq 6000. TCRalpha and TCRbeta cDNA libraries were constructed by 5'RACE with constant-segment primers, with sample barcodes and unique molecular identifiers being introduced. Trizol reagent was used to extract RNA from every sample. Libraries were amplified in two PCR steps, with a second sample barcode and Illumina TruSeq adapters added in the second step. The libraries were sequenced on an Illumina NovaSeq using 2 x 150 bp paired-end reads. The paper's data handling went like this. Demultiplexing of reads and collapsing into UMI-guided consensus sequences were performed with migec v1.2.7. Using mixcr v2.1.11, the UMI consensuses were aligned to TRA and TRB V and J templates and assembled into clonotypes. Clonotypes were classified as expanded or contracted when called significant by both edgeR and NoisET, with noise models trained on biological replicates. For edgeR calls, a false discovery rate-adjusted p below 0.01 and a log2 fold-change threshold of 1 were applied. PCA with hierarchical clustering of max-normalized trajectories of the 1000 most abundant clonotypes was used as exploratory dynamics analysis. Separately sequenced CD4+ and CD8+ repertoires were used to assign the CD4 or CD8 phenotype of responding clones. In-frame beta chains were kept once TCRdb had trimmed the public reads at Q25 with fastp and called clones with MiXCR. When rows share a CDR3 protein, they turn into one entry using the most common DNA and genes. The V and J calls follow TCRdb's processing rather than the paper's. Counted in this sample were under 300,000 distinct CDR3 sequences; 7.5% to 10% of them appeared once. 20% to 25% of the sample is in the top ten clones.

PBMCs were isolated by Ficoll-Paque density gradient centrifugation. This clonotype was recorded a few times. Its specific antigen is unknown. Per-nucleotide qualities are absent, and no much larger clonotype sits a single base away. V gives up 5 bases and J gives up 8 bases, and the segment between their germline ends measures 16 bases. The germline V gene (reference sequence) sets CDR1 to LNHDA and CDR2 to SQIVND. The CDR3, from cysteine to phenylalanine, totals 14 residues. The CDR3 DNA has 42 bases and is translated from base 1. Sample: PBMCs or a T cell subset sorted from them (not recorded which). The receptor comes from a man between 18 and 35 years old who had mild COVID-19 (a few samples of this study predate the infection). The sample titles of this study are shuffled in the database, so cell type and time point are left out; the donor was told from shared clones. The V and J genes are TRBV19 and TRBJ2-1; a tentative D call is TRBD2 (5 bases match). The CDR3 region has the sequence CASSSYQARDEQFF. The nucleotide sequence is TGTGCCAGTAGTTCTTACCAGGCGAGGGATGAGCAGTTCTTC.